This T cell receptor (beta chain) was identified in a study of Graves' ophthalmopathy and Graves' hyperthyroidism. Turning to the study itself: Researchers obtained peripheral blood at initial diagnosis, before any treatment had begun. Study outcomes and limitations: Among expanded thyroid clonotypes above 0.001 frequency, most also occurred in blood. The model forecast ophthalmopathy progression, reaching roughly 71% sensitivity and about 72% specificity.

RNA transcripts were the template, and TCR beta CDR3 regions were amplified from them. The first-round RT-PCR employed HTBI primers together with the Qiagen OneStep RT-PCR kit. A multiplex PCR was then performed as the second round. In TCRdb, the multiplex PCR reads were re-called with MiXCR into one record per CDR3 protein. The data hold 740,000 or so distinct CDR3 sequences, with around 40% observed a single time. Exclusion applied to patients with other autoimmune diseases, uncontrolled infections, pregnancy or lactation. This clonotype was seen a single time. Its cognate antigen is unknown. Germline CDR1 is KGHDR and CDR2 is SFDVKD. V lost 4 bases and J lost 4; bases outside the gene matches: 1. This CDR3 comprises 13 residues.

The sequencing input was peripheral blood. This chain uses TRBV24-1 with TRBJ1-2, with 8 nucleotides matching TRBD1. The TCR sequence derives from an adult man with Graves' ophthalmopathy. Written as DNA, the CDR3 is TGTGCCACCAGTGACGGGACAGGCTATGGCTACACCTTC. Amino acid sequence: CATSDGTGYGYTF.